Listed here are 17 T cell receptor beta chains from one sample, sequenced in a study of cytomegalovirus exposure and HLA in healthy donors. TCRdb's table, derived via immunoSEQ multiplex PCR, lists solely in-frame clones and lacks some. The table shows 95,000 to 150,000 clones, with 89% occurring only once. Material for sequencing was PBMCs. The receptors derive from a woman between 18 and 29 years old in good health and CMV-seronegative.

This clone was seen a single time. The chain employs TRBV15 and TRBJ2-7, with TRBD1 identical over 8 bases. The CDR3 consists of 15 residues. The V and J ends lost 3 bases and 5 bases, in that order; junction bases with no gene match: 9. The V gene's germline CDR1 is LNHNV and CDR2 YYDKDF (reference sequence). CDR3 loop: CATSSRDRPYHEQYF. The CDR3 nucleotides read TGTGCCACCAGCAGCCGGGACAGGCCCTACCACGAGCAGTACTTC.

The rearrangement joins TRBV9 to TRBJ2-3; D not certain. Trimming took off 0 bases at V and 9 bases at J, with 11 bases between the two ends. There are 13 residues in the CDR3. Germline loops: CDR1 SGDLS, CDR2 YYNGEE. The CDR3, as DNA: TGTGCCAGCAGCGTAGACCAAGCGAGAACGCAGTATTTT. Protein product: CASSVDQARTQYF.

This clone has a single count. The CDR3: CASSPLTGGKNIQYF. CDR3 nucleotide sequence: TGTGCCAGCAGTCCACTGACAGGGGGGAAAAACATTCAGTACTTC. This chain connects TRBV27 to TRBJ2-4, with 9 positions matching TRBD1. Per the germline V gene, CDR1 is MNHEY and CDR2 is SMNVEV (reference sequence). This CDR3 has 15 amino acids. Trimming at V came to 5 bases and at J to 4 bases, leaving 6 bases not matched to a gene.

The CDR3 DNA follows: TGCAGCGGCCGTGAGGCCCCGAACACCGGGGAGCTGTTTTTT. Residues: CSGREAPNTGELFF. The rearrangement uses TRBV29-1 and TRBJ2-2; D is uncertain. From germline, CDR1 is SQVTM and CDR2 ANQGSEA. Trimming cost V 7 bases and J 0 bases, with 12 bases left between them. The CDR3 is 14 amino acids.

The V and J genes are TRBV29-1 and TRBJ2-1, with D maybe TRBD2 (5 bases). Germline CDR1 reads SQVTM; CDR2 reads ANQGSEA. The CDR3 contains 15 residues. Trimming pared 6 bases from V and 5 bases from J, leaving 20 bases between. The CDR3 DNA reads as TGCAGCGTCTCCCCAAGACTACATACCAACAATGAGCAGTTCTTC. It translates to CSVSPRLHTNNEQFF.

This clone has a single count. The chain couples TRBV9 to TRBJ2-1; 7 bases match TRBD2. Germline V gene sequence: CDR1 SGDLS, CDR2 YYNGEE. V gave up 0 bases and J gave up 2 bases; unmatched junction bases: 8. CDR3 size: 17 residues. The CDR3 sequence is CASSVGGGGGTYNEQFF. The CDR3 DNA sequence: TGTGCCAGCAGCGTAGGAGGAGGCGGGGGAACCTACAATGAGCAGTTCTTC.

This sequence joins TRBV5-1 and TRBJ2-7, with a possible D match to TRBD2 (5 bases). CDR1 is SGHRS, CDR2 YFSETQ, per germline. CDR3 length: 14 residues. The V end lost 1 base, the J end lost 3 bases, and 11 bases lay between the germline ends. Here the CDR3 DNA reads TGCGCCAGCAGCTTGTGGGCGGGTTACTACGAGCAGTACTTC. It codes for CASSLWAGYYEQYF.

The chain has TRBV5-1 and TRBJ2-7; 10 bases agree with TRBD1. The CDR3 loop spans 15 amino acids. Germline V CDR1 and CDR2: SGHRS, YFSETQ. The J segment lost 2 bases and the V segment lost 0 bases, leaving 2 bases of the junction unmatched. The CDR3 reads CASSLGQGATYEQYF. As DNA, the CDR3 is TGCGCCAGCAGCTTGGGACAGGGGGCCACCTACGAGCAGTACTTC.

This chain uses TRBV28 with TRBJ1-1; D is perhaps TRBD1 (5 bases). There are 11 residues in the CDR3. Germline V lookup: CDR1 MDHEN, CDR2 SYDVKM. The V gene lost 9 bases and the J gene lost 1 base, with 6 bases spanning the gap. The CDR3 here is CASQGNTEAFF. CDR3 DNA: TGTGCCAGTCAGGGGAACACTGAAGCTTTCTTT.

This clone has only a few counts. The chain's CDR3 is CASSQSGIYGYTF. The CDR3 DNA follows: TGCGCCAGCAGCCAGTCCGGGATATATGGCTACACCTTC. The chain couples TRBV4-1 to TRBJ1-2; D ambiguous. Germline CDR1 MGHRA, CDR2 YSYEKL. Trimming removed 3 bases from V and 5 bases from J, with 10 bases in between. The CDR3 covers 13 residues.

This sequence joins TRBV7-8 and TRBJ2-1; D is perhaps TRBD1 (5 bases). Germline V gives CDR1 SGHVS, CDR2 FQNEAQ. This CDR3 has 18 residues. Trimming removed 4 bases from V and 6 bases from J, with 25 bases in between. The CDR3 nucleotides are TGTGCCAGCAGCTCACAAAGGGGCGAACCGAGGATGATCAATGAGCAGTTCTTC. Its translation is CASSSQRGEPRMINEQFF.

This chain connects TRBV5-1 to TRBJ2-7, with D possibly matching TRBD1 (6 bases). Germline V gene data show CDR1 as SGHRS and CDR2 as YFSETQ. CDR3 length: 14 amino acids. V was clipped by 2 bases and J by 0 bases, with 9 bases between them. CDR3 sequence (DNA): TGCGCCAGCAGCTTCCGGACAGACTCCTACGAGCAGTACTTC. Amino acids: CASSFRTDSYEQYF. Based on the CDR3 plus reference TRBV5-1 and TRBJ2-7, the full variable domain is KAGVTQTPRYLIKTRGQQVTLSCSPISGHRSVSWYQQTPGQGLQFLFEYFSETQRNKGNFPGRFSGRQFSNSRSEMNVSTLELGDSALYLCASSFRTDSYEQYFGPGTRLTVT.

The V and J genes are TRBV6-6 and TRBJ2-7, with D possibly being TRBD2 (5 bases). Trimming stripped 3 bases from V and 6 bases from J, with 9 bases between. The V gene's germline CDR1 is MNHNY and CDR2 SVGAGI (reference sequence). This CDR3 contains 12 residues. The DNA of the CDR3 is TGTGCCAGCAGTTATCCGGGATCCGAGCAGTACTTC. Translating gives CASSYPGSEQYF.

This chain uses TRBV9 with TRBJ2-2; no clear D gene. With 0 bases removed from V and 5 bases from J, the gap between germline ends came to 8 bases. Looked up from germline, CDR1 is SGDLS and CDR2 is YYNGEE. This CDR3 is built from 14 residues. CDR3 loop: CASSVGGFTGELFF. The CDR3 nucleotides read TGTGCCAGCAGCGTAGGAGGATTTACCGGGGAGCTGTTTTTT.

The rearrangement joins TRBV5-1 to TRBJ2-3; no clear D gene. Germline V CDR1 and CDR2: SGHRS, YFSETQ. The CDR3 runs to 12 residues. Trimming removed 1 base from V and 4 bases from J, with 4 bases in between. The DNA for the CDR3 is TGCGCCAGCAGCTTGATATCAGATACGCAGTATTTT. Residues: CASSLISDTQYF.

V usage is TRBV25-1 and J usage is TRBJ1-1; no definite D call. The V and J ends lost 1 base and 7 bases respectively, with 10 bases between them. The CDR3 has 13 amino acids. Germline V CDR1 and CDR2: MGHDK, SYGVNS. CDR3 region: CASSEFSQIEAFF. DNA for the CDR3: TGTGCCAGCAGTGAATTTAGCCAAATTGAAGCTTTCTTT.

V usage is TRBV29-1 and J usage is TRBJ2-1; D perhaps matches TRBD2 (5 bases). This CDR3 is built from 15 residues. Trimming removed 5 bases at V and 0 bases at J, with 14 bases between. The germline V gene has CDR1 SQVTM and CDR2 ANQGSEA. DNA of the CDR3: TGCAGCGTTAGAGGGTGGGATTCCTCCTACAATGAGCAGTTCTTC. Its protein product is CSVRGWDSSYNEQFF.